A single sample is the source of the 23 T cell receptor beta chains below, sequenced in a study of blood T cell repertoires in COVID-19. Using immunoSEQ multiplex PCR, the repertoire was profiled, and TCRdb retains in-frame clones only, with some absent. Of almost 500,000 clones in the sample, approximately 91% are singletons; the top ten hold 7% to 10%. What was sequenced was PBMCs or T cells enriched from blood (not recorded which). All receptors come from a woman aged 60-75 years who had recovered from COVID-19.

The chain links TRBV2 to TRBJ2-7; a possible D gene is TRBD2 (6 bases). V dropped 3 bases and J dropped 3 bases, with 9 bases sitting between them. Germline CDR1 reads SNHLY; CDR2 reads FYNNEI. The CDR3 totals 13 residues. The CDR3 loop reads CASSEARDYEQYV. CDR3 nucleotide sequence: TGTGCCAGCAGTGAGGCGCGGGACTACGAGCAGTACGTC.

This clone appeared a few times. The chain employs TRBV9 and TRBJ1-5; 7 bases are a match to TRBD1. The CDR3 is 15 amino acids. V lost 0 bases and J lost 3; bases outside the gene matches: 3. Germline CDR1 and CDR2: SGDLS and YYNGEE. The CDR3 is CASSVDTGDNQPQHF. The DNA for the CDR3 is TGTGCCAGCAGCGTAGATACAGGGGACAATCAGCCCCAGCATTTT.

This clone was recorded once. The chain joins TRBV4-1 to TRBJ2-7, with a tentative D call TRBD2 (6 bases). V was trimmed by 3 bases and J by 0 bases, leaving 18 bases between them. The CDR3 has 17 amino acids. The germline V gene has CDR1 MGHRA and CDR2 YSYEKL. CDR3 loop: CASSHDSPGRGSYEQYV. CDR3 DNA sequence: TGCGCCAGCAGCCACGACAGCCCGGGGCGGGGCTCCTACGAGCAGTACGTC.

This clone came up once. The rearrangement uses TRBV3-1 (or the pseudogene TRBV3-2) and TRBJ2-5; TRBD2 aligns across 9 bases. The J segment lost 1 base and the V segment lost 1 base, leaving 4 bases of the junction unmatched. The CDR3 sequence is 16 residues long. CDR1 is LGHDT, CDR2 YNNKEL, per germline (reference sequence). For the CDR3, the DNA is TGTGCCAGCAGCCAAGTAGCGGGGGCCACCCAAGAGACCCAGTACTTC. This sequence encodes CASSQVAGATQETQYF.

The chain joins TRBV6-5 to TRBJ1-1; 8 bases map to TRBD1. Germline CDR1 and CDR2: MNHEY and SVGAGI. This CDR3 is 14 amino acids long. J was trimmed by 6 bases and V by 6 bases; bases with no gene match: 9. CDR3 protein: CASRLPGQEPEAFF. CDR3 nucleotide sequence: TGTGCCAGCAGATTACCGGGACAGGAGCCTGAAGCTTTCTTT.

The CDR3 bases are TGTGCCAGCTCGCCTAAGGGGGCCGTTAACTATGGCTACACCTTC. It is translated as CASSPKGAVNYGYTF. The chain links TRBV18 to TRBJ1-2; 7 bases agree with TRBD1. The CDR3 runs to 15 residues. V trimming: 6 bases; J trimming: 1 base; junction bases outside the gene matches: 8. In germline, CDR1 is KGHSH, CDR2 LQKENI.

This clone was seen just once. V is TRBV29-1 and J is TRBJ2-3, with 7 bases matching TRBD1. Trimming removed 4 bases from V and 2 bases from J; junction bases left unmatched: 9. CDR1 and CDR2 (germline): SQVTM, ANQGSEA. The CDR3 spans 15 residues. The CDR3 is CSVAKGQWDTDTQYF. The DNA for the CDR3 is TGCAGCGTTGCAAAGGGACAGTGGGACACAGATACGCAGTATTTT.

The chain recombines TRBV19 with TRBJ1-2, with a possible D match to TRBD1 (6 bases). V was pared by 8 bases and J by 0 bases, with 25 bases between. CDR3 length: 18 residues. Germline loops: CDR1 LNHDA, CDR2 SQIVND (reference sequence). CDR3 amino acids: CASYPEGRGQLANYGYTF. CDR3 nucleotides: TGTGCCAGTTACCCTGAGGGCAGGGGACAATTAGCTAACTATGGCTACACCTTC. Looking up the rest from reference TRBV19 and TRBJ1-2 gives the full variable domain: DGGITQSPKYLFRKEGQNVTLSCEQNLNHDAMYWYRQDPGQGLRLIYYSQIVNDFQKGDIAEGYSVSREKKESFPLTVTSAQKNPTAFYLCASYPEGRGQLANYGYTFGSGTRLTVV.

The V call is TRBV9, the J call TRBJ2-3; 10 nucleotides line up with TRBD2. The length of the CDR3 is 17 residues. The germline V gene has CDR1 SGDLS and CDR2 YYNGEE. With V trimmed by 0 bases and J by 3 bases, 7 bases remained unmatched. The CDR3: CASSVGGLAGGTDTQYF. DNA of the CDR3: TGTGCCAGCAGCGTAGGAGGATTAGCGGGGGGTACAGATACGCAGTATTTT.

With regard to this clone: Distinct nucleotide sequences in the sample also encode this CDR3. CDR3 in amino acids: CASSQMRNTEAFF. CDR3 nucleotides: TGTGCCAGCAGCCAAATGAGGAACACTGAAGCTTTCTTT. The chain has TRBV3-1 (or the pseudogene TRBV3-2) and TRBJ1-1; the D is unclear. V lost 2 bases to trimming and J lost 1 base, with 5 bases between them. The CDR3 extends over 13 amino acids. The germline V gene has CDR1 LGHDT and CDR2 YNNKEL (reference sequence).

The V call is TRBV9, the J call TRBJ2-1, with 10 bases lining up with TRBD2. V lost 3 bases to trimming and J lost 2 bases; unmatched junction nucleotides: 5. The CDR3 has 16 amino acids. The germline CDR1 and CDR2 sequences are SGDLS and YYNGEE. The CDR3 here is CASSDSGGAAYNEQFF. The DNA for the CDR3 is TGTGCCAGCAGCGACAGCGGGGGGGCTGCCTACAATGAGCAGTTCTTC.

The gene calls are TRBV27 and TRBJ1-6; a weak D match, TRBD1 (5 bases). Germline values: CDR1 MNHEY, CDR2 SMNVEV (reference sequence). V was clipped by 7 bases and J by 7 bases, with 14 bases between them. The CDR3 covers 14 residues. The CDR3 region has the DNA TGTGCCAGCACTTACCAGGGTAGGAATTCACCCCTCCACTTT. The encoded protein is CASTYQGRNSPLHF.

V gene TRBV10-3 combines with J gene TRBJ1-1; tentatively, D is TRBD1 (6 bases). This CDR3 spans 16 amino acids. Between the trimmed V and J ends, which lost 8 bases and 0 bases, there was a span of 19 bases. CDR1 is ENHRY and CDR2 is SYGVKD in the germline V gene. The CDR3 reads CAIVQGRSSLNTEAFF. The CDR3 DNA is TGTGCCATCGTTCAGGGGAGAAGTTCCCTGAACACTGAAGCTTTCTTT.

V is TRBV24-1 and J is TRBJ2-3; possibly TRBD1 for D (6 bases). V lost 4 bases and J 0 bases, leaving 13 bases between the germline ends. The germline V gene has CDR1 KGHDR and CDR2 SFDVKD. The CDR3 covers 16 residues. CDR3 in amino acids: CATSETTGISTDTQYF. The DNA of the CDR3 is TGTGCCACCAGTGAGACCACAGGGATCAGCACAGATACGCAGTATTTT.

V and J are TRBV30 and TRBJ2-7; the match to TRBD1 covers 10 bases. Germline values: CDR1 GTSNPN, CDR2 SVGIG (reference sequence). The V and J ends lost 0 bases and 5 bases, in that order; junction bases with no gene match: 4. This CDR3 is 14 amino acids long. The CDR3 nucleotides read TGTGCCTGGAGTGTCGACAGGGGGCTGGACGAGCAGTACTTC. Its translation is CAWSVDRGLDEQYF.

The V gene is TRBV21-1, the J gene TRBJ2-7; the DNA was not used to check the table's D call, TRBD2. TRBV21-1 is marked as a pseudogene. The CDR3 length is 15 residues. The CDR3 reads CASSKASRLPYEQYV. CDR3 DNA: TGTGCCAGCAGCAAAGCGAGTAGACTACCCTACGAGCAGTACGTC.

V is TRBV4-1 and J is TRBJ2-1, with TRBD2 matching over 10 bases. J was trimmed by 5 bases and V by 3 bases; bases with no gene match: 4. The germline V gene encodes CDR1 MGHRA and CDR2 YSYEKL. This CDR3 is 15 amino acids long. The CDR3 loop is CASSHVTSGNNEQFF. The DNA of the CDR3 is TGCGCCAGCAGCCACGTAACTAGCGGGAACAATGAGCAGTTCTTC.

The count of this clone is one. The V and J genes are TRBV29-1 and TRBJ1-1; 7 positions agree with TRBD1. With 6 bases clipped from V and 5 bases from J, the junction kept 9 bases outside the gene matches. Germline-derived CDR1 and CDR2 are SQVTM and ANQGSEA. The CDR3 runs 13 residues. The CDR3, as DNA: TGCAGCGTCTGGGACAGTTGGAGGACTGAAGCTTTCTTT. This gives the protein CSVWDSWRTEAFF.

The rearrangement uses TRBV7-2 and TRBJ1-6, with 9 bases fitting TRBD1. Trimming removed 2 bases from V and 6 bases from J; junction bases left unmatched: 2. The germline CDR1 and CDR2 sequences are SGHTA and FQGNSA. The CDR3 has 15 residues. The CDR3 DNA sequence: TGTGCCAGCAGCTTATGGGACAGGGTTAATTCACCCCTCCACTTT. Translation gives CASSLWDRVNSPLHF.

The V gene is TRBV10-2, the J gene TRBJ1-2, with a tentative D call TRBD1 (5 bases). Deletions cut 4 bases from V and 0 bases from J, with 21 bases between. The V gene's germline CDR1 is WSHSY and CDR2 SAAADI. This CDR3 is built from 18 residues. In DNA form, the CDR3 reads TGCGCCAGCAGTGCCCAGGGAGGCAGGGAAGGGGCTAACTATGGCTACACCTTC. Protein product: CASSAQGGREGANYGYTF.

J is TRBJ1-6 and V is TRBV7-8, with 9 bases lining up with TRBD1. V lost 8 bases and J lost 7; bases outside the gene matches: 12. The CDR3 contains 16 residues. Looked up from germline, CDR1 is SGHVS and CDR2 is FQNEAQ. Here the CDR3 reads CASSKQGAGKNSPLHF. CDR3 DNA: TGTGCCAGCTCAAAACAGGGGGCAGGAAAGAATTCACCCCTCCACTTT.

V gene TRBV6-1 combines with J gene TRBJ2-4; D may be TRBD2 (5 bases). The length of the CDR3 is 16 residues. The germline V and J ends were trimmed by 1 base and 3 bases, with 13 bases remaining between them. Germline V lookup: CDR1 MNHNS, CDR2 SASEGT. CDR3 DNA: TGTGCCAGCAGTGAAGAAGCCGGAGGTTTCAAAAACATTCAGTACTTC. Translation gives CASSEEAGGFKNIQYF.

This clone was seen only a few times. The chain links TRBV9 to TRBJ1-2; 7 bases fit TRBD1. After removal of 0 bases from V and 4 bases from J, the junction contained 3 bases not matched to a gene. Per the germline V gene, CDR1 is SGDLS and CDR2 is YYNGEE. The CDR3 extends over 14 amino acids. This chain's CDR3 is CASSVDNRGYGYTF. The CDR3, as DNA: TGTGCCAGCAGCGTAGACAACAGGGGCTATGGCTACACCTTC.